This T cell receptor (beta chain) comes out of a study of Graves' ophthalmopathy and Graves' hyperthyroidism. Transcripts of RNA were the source for amplifying TCR beta CDR3 regions. The first-round RT-PCR employed HTBI primers together with the Qiagen OneStep RT-PCR kit. A multiplex PCR was then performed as the second round. TCRdb used MiXCR to reprocess the multiplex PCR reads, holding one entry per CDR3 protein. The profile shows hundreds of thousands of distinct CDR3 sequences, 22% of them singletons. Germline trimming cut 4 bases from V and 5 bases from J; bases unmatched to any gene: 9. The CDR3 totals 15 residues. Germline lookup yields CDR1 SGHRS and CDR2 YFSETQ. At least ten counts were recorded for this clonotype. Patients newly diagnosed with hyperthyroidism, under 2 months' duration, were aged 18 to 65, the study reports. Additional autoimmune diseases, uncontrolled infections, pregnancy or lactation disqualified patients.

The sequenced sample consisted of peripheral blood. The rearrangement uses TRBV5-1 and TRBJ2-4; 7 bases agree with TRBD1. The receptor comes from a woman between 18 and 30 years old with stable Graves' hyperthyroidism. Some clones in this sample may be carry-over from other donors' samples. CDR3 DNA: TGCGCCAGCAGCCCCGGTTTGGGACAGCAAAACATTCAGTACTTC. This translates into CASSPGLGQQNIQYF.